These 32 T cell receptor beta chains originate from one sample sequenced in a study of blood T cell repertoires in COVID-19. The repertoire was sequenced with immunoSEQ multiplex PCR; TCRdb's copy has only in-frame clones and lacks some. This sample has 300,000 to 400,000 clones, with over 75% found just once. The sample was PBMCs or T cells enriched from blood (not recorded which). All receptors come from a man aged 25-45 years who had recovered from COVID-19.

The V gene is TRBV6-4, the J gene TRBJ2-7; TRBD1 matches 7 bases. V lost 0 bases, J lost 1 base, and 12 bases stayed unmatched. The CDR3 spans 18 residues. Germline V gene sequence: CDR1 MRHNA, CDR2 SNTAGT. This chain's CDR3 is CASSDSTWDSSWSYEQYF. CDR3 bases: TGTGCCAGCAGTGACTCGACGTGGGACAGCTCCTGGTCCTACGAGCAGTACTTC.

The chain is built from TRBV11-2 and TRBJ2-3, with 14 positions matching TRBD2. Per the germline V gene, CDR1 is SGHAT and CDR2 is FQNNGV. V gave up 5 bases and J gave up 4 bases; unmatched junction bases: 8. This CDR3 contains 17 residues. The CDR3: CASSRTSGGFGADTQYF. The CDR3 DNA is TGTGCCAGCAGCCGGACTAGCGGGGGGTTTGGGGCAGATACGCAGTATTTT.

This clone has just one count. The chain is built from TRBV28 and TRBJ2-7, with 9 bases that match TRBD1. Germline values: CDR1 MDHEN, CDR2 SYDVKM. The length of the CDR3 is 17 residues. J lost 2 bases, V lost 6 bases, and 14 bases had no gene match. CDR3 DNA: TGTGCCAGCAGAAACCGAACACTTCGGGACAGGGCCTACGAGCAGTACTTC. The encoded protein is CASRNRTLRDRAYEQYF. The full variable domain, completed using reference TRBV28 and TRBJ2-7, is DVKVTQSSRYLVKRTGEKVFLECVQDMDHENMFWYRQDPGLGLRLIYFSYDVKMKEKGDIPEGYSVSREKKERFSLILESASTNQTSMYLCASRNRTLRDRAYEQYFGPGTRLTVT.

V is TRBV9 and J is TRBJ1-3, with a tentative D call TRBD1 (6 bases). CDR1 and CDR2 from the germline V gene are SGDLS and YYNGEE. This CDR3 comprises 16 residues. The V and J ends lost 3 bases and 4 bases respectively, with 17 bases between them. The CDR3 region is CASSGQYGGAGNTIYF. CDR3 in DNA: TGTGCCAGCAGCGGTCAATATGGGGGGGCCGGAAACACCATATATTTT.

In nucleotides, the CDR3 is TGTGCCAGCAGTACCCCGGGCGGGGGCCAGAACACTGAAGCTTTCTTT. It specifies CASSTPGGGQNTEAFF. The V call is TRBV28, the J call TRBJ1-1; maybe TRBD1 (6 bases). V was clipped by 5 bases and J by 1 base, with 17 bases between them. This CDR3 region has 16 residues. CDR1 is MDHEN, CDR2 SYDVKM, per germline.

This rearrangement joins TRBV7-2 to TRBJ2-1; TRBD2 might be the D (6 bases). V lost 7 bases and J lost 7, with 17 bases in between. Germline V lookup: CDR1 SGHTA, CDR2 FQGNSA. The CDR3 has 14 amino acids. The chain's CDR3 is CASTGGAPPNEQFF. The CDR3, as DNA: TGTGCCAGCACCGGAGGGGCCCCTCCAAATGAGCAGTTCTTC. Using reference TRBV7-2 and TRBJ2-1 for the parts outside the CDR3, the full variable domain is GAGVSQSPSNKVTEKGKDVELRCDPISGHTALYWYRQSLGQGLEFLIYFQGNSAPDKSGLPSDRFSAERTGGSVSTLTIQRTQQEDSAVYLCASTGGAPPNEQFFGPGTRLTVL.

This clone was counted only a few times. The V gene is TRBV30, the J gene TRBJ2-7; 8 bases agree with TRBD1. The CDR3 loop spans 13 amino acids. Trimming cost V 7 bases and J 3 bases; bases outside gene matches: 8. Germline loops: CDR1 GTSNPN, CDR2 SVGIG (reference sequence). The CDR3 loop reads CASYGQGNYEQYF. CDR3 DNA: TGTGCCTCTTATGGACAGGGAAACTACGAGCAGTACTTC.

The chain combines TRBV6-1 with TRBJ1-5; 9 bases are a match to TRBD1. This CDR3 contains 18 residues. CDR1 is MNHNS, CDR2 SASEGT, per germline. Losses at the gene ends were 3 bases for V and 2 bases for J; bases not matched to a gene: 11. CDR3: CASSDPPGQGRGNQPQHF. The CDR3 DNA reads as TGTGCCAGCAGTGACCCGCCGGGACAGGGTCGTGGCAATCAGCCCCAGCATTTT.

J is TRBJ2-1 and V is TRBV7-9; 7 bases map to TRBD1. Trimming at V came to 4 bases and at J to 10 bases, leaving 4 bases not matched to a gene. This CDR3 comprises 12 residues. Germline V lookup: CDR1 SEHNR, CDR2 FQNEAQ (reference sequence). In DNA form, the CDR3 reads TGTGCCAGCAGCTCGGGACAGCGCGAGCAGTTCTTC. As protein: CASSSGQREQFF.

This clone was picked up one time. The V and J genes are TRBV27 and TRBJ2-7; 11 bases are a match to TRBD1. This CDR3 is built from 14 residues. V trimming: 3 bases; J trimming: 3 bases; junction bases outside the gene matches: 1. The V gene's germline CDR1 is MNHEY and CDR2 SMNVEV (reference sequence). This CDR3 is CASSFGTGGYEQYF. In nucleotides, the CDR3 is TGTGCCAGCAGTTTCGGGACAGGGGGCTACGAGCAGTACTTC.

The chain combines TRBV4-2 with TRBJ1-1; 7 nucleotides align to TRBD1. CDR1 and CDR2 from the germline V gene are LGHNA and YNFKEQ. J was trimmed by 5 bases and V by 3 bases; bases with no gene match: 12. The CDR3 consists of 16 residues. The CDR3 sequence: CASSQEEQGPWTEAFF. The DNA for the CDR3 is TGTGCCAGCAGCCAGGAAGAACAGGGGCCATGGACTGAAGCTTTCTTT.

The chain carries TRBV2 and TRBJ1-5; D gene unclear. The germline V and J ends were trimmed by 5 bases and 0 bases, with 11 bases remaining between them. The CDR3 is made up of 15 amino acids. Germline values: CDR1 SNHLY, CDR2 FYNNEI. In nucleotides, the CDR3 is TGTGCCAGCAGTTTGGCGGGAAATAGCAATCAGCCCCAGCATTTT. It translates to CASSLAGNSNQPQHF.

The chain uses TRBV7-9 and TRBJ2-4, with 10 bases matching TRBD2. The CDR3 is 18 amino acids. Looked up from germline, CDR1 is SEHNR and CDR2 is FQNEAQ (reference sequence). V lost 5 bases to trimming and J lost 0 bases; unmatched junction nucleotides: 10. CDR3: CASSPSGGQTLAKNIQYF. The CDR3 nucleotides read TGTGCCAGCAGCCCTAGCGGGGGACAGACCCTAGCCAAAAACATTCAGTACTTC.

The chain is built from TRBV6-4 and TRBJ2-7; 9 bases match TRBD1. Trimming removed 5 bases from V and 0 bases from J; junction bases left unmatched: 8. Germline CDR1 and CDR2: MRHNA and SNTAGT. The CDR3 totals 16 residues. For the CDR3, the DNA is TGTGCCAGCAGTACCCGACGACAGGGGGGCTCCTACGAGCAGTACTTC. The encoded protein is CASSTRRQGGSYEQYF.

This chain joins TRBV19 and TRBJ2-7, with 7 bases lining up with TRBD1. Unmatched junction bases numbered 7, after V lost 8 bases and J lost 3 bases. Looked up from germline, CDR1 is LNHDA and CDR2 is SQIVND (reference sequence). The CDR3 is 13 residues long. The CDR3 is CASSRQGDYEQYF. The CDR3 DNA reads TGTGCCAGTTCCCGGCAGGGGGACTACGAGCAGTACTTC.

This clone has only one observation. V is TRBV19 and J is TRBJ1-2; a weak D match, TRBD1 (6 bases). Germline CDR1 is LNHDA and CDR2 is SQIVND (reference sequence). CDR3 length: 13 amino acids. Trimming removed 2 bases from V and 8 bases from J, with 12 bases in between. DNA of the CDR3: TGTGCCAGTAGTATATCACAGGGCCGCGGCTACACCTTC. It codes for CASSISQGRGYTF.

The V call is TRBV7-9, the J call TRBJ2-7; D gene unclear. Germline V gene data show CDR1 as SEHNR and CDR2 as FQNEAQ (reference sequence). The CDR3 is 12 residues long. V was trimmed by 4 bases and J by 10 bases, leaving 14 bases between them. The CDR3 is CASSSLDQAQYF. The CDR3 coding sequence is TGTGCCAGCAGCTCTCTGGATCAGGCCCAGTACTTC.

A word on this clone: In the same sample, other DNA sequences code for this CDR3. DNA for the CDR3: TGTGCCAGCAGTTTACTAGCGGGGGCCACAGATACGCAGTATTTT. It encodes CASSLLAGATDTQYF. The chain has TRBV27 and TRBJ2-3; 10 bases are shared with TRBD2. The V gene's germline CDR1 is MNHEY and CDR2 SMNVEV (reference sequence). With 2 bases clipped from V and 2 bases from J, the junction kept 1 base outside the gene matches. The CDR3 has 15 amino acids.

The CDR3 DNA sequence: TGCAGCGTTGCAGGACAGACCCAAGAGACCCAGTACTTC. Protein product: CSVAGQTQETQYF. The chain joins TRBV29-1 to TRBJ2-5, with TRBD1 as a possible D gene (6 bases). In germline, CDR1 is SQVTM, CDR2 ANQGSEA. This CDR3 has 13 amino acids. V dropped 4 bases and J dropped 1 base, with 10 bases sitting between them.

CDR3 nucleotide sequence: TGCGCCAGCAGCCCTGGGGCCGCGGGGGGGCTCCGGGATGAGCAGTTCTTC. This translates into CASSPGAAGGLRDEQFF. This rearrangement joins TRBV4-1 to TRBJ2-1; 9 bases are shared with TRBD2. The germline CDR1 and CDR2 sequences are MGHRA and YSYEKL. The length of the CDR3 is 17 residues. V shed 4 bases and J 8 bases; nucleotides not matched to a gene: 15.

This clone was detected only once. This sequence joins TRBV9 and TRBJ2-2; D is perhaps TRBD1 (7 bases). Germline CDR1 and CDR2: SGDLS and YYNGEE. The CDR3 sequence is 16 residues long. V was clipped by 4 bases and J by 4 bases, with 17 bases between them. CDR3: CASSPRGVLATGELFF. The CDR3 DNA reads as TGTGCCAGCAGCCCCAGGGGGGTATTGGCCACCGGGGAGCTGTTTTTT.

This rearrangement joins TRBV27 to TRBJ2-7, with D perhaps TRBD2 (6 bases). CDR1 and CDR2 from the germline V gene are MNHEY and SMNVEV (reference sequence). This CDR3 has 15 amino acids. Trimming removed 2 bases from V and 0 bases from J, with 11 bases in between. CDR3 sequence (DNA): TGTGCCAGCAGTTTAGACGGGGGAGTCTCCTACGAGCAGTACTTC. It is translated as CASSLDGGVSYEQYF.

The chain carries TRBV28 and TRBJ1-2; no reliable D call. V lost 5 bases to trimming and J lost 6 bases, with 13 bases between them. Per the germline V gene, CDR1 is MDHEN and CDR2 is SYDVKM. The CDR3 runs 13 residues. CDR3 protein: CASSPTSINGYTF. The CDR3 DNA sequence: TGTGCCAGCAGTCCCACGAGTATTAATGGCTACACCTTC.

The gene calls are TRBV7-9 and TRBJ1-1; D remains ambiguous. CDR3 length: 14 residues. V was trimmed by 1 base and J by 2 bases, leaving 8 bases between them. Germline V gene data show CDR1 as SEHNR and CDR2 as FQNEAQ (reference sequence). The CDR3 protein is CASSLDRVNTEAFF. In DNA form, the CDR3 reads TGTGCCAGCAGCTTAGACAGAGTTAACACTGAAGCTTTCTTT. Based on the CDR3 plus reference TRBV7-9 and TRBJ1-1, the full variable domain is DTGVSQNPRHKITKRGQNVTFRCDPISEHNRLYWYRQTLGQGPEFLTYFQNEAQLEKSRLLSDRFSAERPKGSFSTLEIQRTEQGDSAMYLCASSLDRVNTEAFFGQGTRLTVV.

This clone has just one count. V usage is TRBV3-1 (or the pseudogene TRBV3-2) and J usage is TRBJ1-5, with unresolved D. V lost 1 base to trimming and J lost 7 bases, with 8 bases between them. There are 13 residues in the CDR3. Germline CDR1 is LGHDT and CDR2 is YNNKEL (reference sequence). The CDR3 region is CASSQGSEQPQHF. CDR3 DNA: TGTGCCAGCAGCCAAGGGAGTGAACAGCCCCAGCATTTT.

The chain carries TRBV5-1 and TRBJ2-1; TRBD1 might be the D (6 bases). V was clipped by 0 bases and J by 5 bases, with 15 bases between them. The CDR3 runs 16 residues. The germline gives CDR1 SGHRS, CDR2 YFSETQ. The CDR3 is CASSLVYGQIHNEQFF. In DNA form, the CDR3 reads TGCGCCAGCAGCTTGGTTTACGGACAGATACACAATGAGCAGTTCTTC.

J is TRBJ2-7 and V is TRBV5-4; 11 bases align to TRBD2. Germline V gene sequence: CDR1 SGHNT, CDR2 YYREEE (reference sequence). Trimming removed 4 bases from V and 2 bases from J; junction bases left unmatched: 5. The CDR3 loop spans 15 amino acids. CDR3 sequence reads: CASSGGTSGAYEQYF. The DNA of the CDR3 is TGTGCCAGCAGCGGCGGGACTAGCGGTGCCTACGAGCAGTACTTC. Filled out from reference TRBV5-4 and TRBJ2-7, the complete variable domain reads ETGVTQSPTHLIKTRGQQVTLRCSSQSGHNTVSWYQQALGQGPQFIFQYYREEENGRGNFPPRFSGLQFPNYSSELNVNALELDDSALYLCASSGGTSGAYEQYFGPGTRLTVT.

This rearrangement joins TRBV5-4 to TRBJ2-7, with a tentative D call TRBD1 (6 bases). V was trimmed by 4 bases and J by 6 bases, leaving 23 bases between them. Germline V CDR1 and CDR2: SGHNT, YYREEE (reference sequence). This CDR3 is built from 16 residues. In DNA, the CDR3 is TGTGCCAGCAGCGCCCGACAGGTTTTGGGCCAGGTCGAGCAGTACTTC. Its translation is CASSARQVLGQVEQYF.

The chain joins TRBV19 to TRBJ2-3; TRBD1 is a possible D gene (6 bases). V lost 9 bases and J 1 base, leaving 14 bases between the germline ends. The germline CDR1 and CDR2 sequences are LNHDA and SQIVND (reference sequence). The CDR3 has 14 residues. The CDR3, as DNA: TGTGCCAGCAACAGGGCTTGGGGCACAGATACGCAGTATTTT. This translates into CASNRAWGTDTQYF.

This sequence joins TRBV19 and TRBJ1-5, with 9 positions matching TRBD1. Germline V CDR1 and CDR2: LNHDA, SQIVND (reference sequence). V was pared by 4 bases and J by 2 bases, with 18 bases of the junction left unmatched. This CDR3 contains 20 residues. The CDR3 spells CASSTEFRQGGTVGNQPQHF. The DNA for the CDR3 is TGTGCCAGTAGTACCGAATTCAGACAGGGGGGCACAGTAGGCAATCAGCCCCAGCATTTT.

The gene calls are TRBV4-2 and TRBJ1-4, with D uncertain. The CDR3 is 15 residues long. V lost 0 bases to trimming and J lost 2 bases, with 7 bases between them. Germline V gives CDR1 LGHNA, CDR2 YNFKEQ. The CDR3: CASSQETGTNEKLFF. The DNA of the CDR3 is TGTGCCAGCAGCCAAGAAACCGGGACTAATGAAAAACTGTTTTTT.

This clone appeared a single time. The V and J genes are TRBV11-3 and TRBJ2-5; no firm D call. V lost 1 base and J lost 5, with 20 bases in between. The CDR3 runs 17 residues. Per germline, CDR1 SGHNT and CDR2 YENEEA. The DNA for the CDR3 is TGTGCCAGCAGCTTAGGCCCCATATTCCGGTTGGAGGAGACCCAGTACTTC. This sequence encodes CASSLGPIFRLEETQYF.